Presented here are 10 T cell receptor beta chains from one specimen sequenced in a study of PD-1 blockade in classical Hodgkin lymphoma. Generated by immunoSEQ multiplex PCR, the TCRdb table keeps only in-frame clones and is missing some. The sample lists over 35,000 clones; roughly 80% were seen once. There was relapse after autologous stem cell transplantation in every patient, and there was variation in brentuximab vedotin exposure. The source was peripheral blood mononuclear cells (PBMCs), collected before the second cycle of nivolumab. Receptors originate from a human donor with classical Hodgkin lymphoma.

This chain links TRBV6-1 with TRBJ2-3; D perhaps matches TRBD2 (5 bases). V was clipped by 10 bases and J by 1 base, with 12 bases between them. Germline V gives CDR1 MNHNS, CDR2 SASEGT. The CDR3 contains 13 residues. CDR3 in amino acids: CATSGIGTDTQYF. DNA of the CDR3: TGTGCCACTTCCGGGATAGGCACAGATACGCAGTATTTT.

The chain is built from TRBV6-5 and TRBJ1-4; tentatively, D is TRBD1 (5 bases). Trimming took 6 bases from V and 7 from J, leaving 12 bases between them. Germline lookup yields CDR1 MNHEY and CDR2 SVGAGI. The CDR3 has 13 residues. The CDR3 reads CASSPKGREKLFF. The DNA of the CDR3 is TGTGCCAGCAGCCCAAAGGGGCGTGAAAAACTGTTTTTT.

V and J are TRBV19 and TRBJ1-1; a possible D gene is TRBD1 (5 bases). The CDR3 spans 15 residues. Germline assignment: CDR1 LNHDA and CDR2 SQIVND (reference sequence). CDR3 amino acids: CAATRTPAGDTEAFF. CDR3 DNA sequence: TGTGCAGCGACCCGGACCCCTGCGGGGGACACTGAAGCTTTCTTT.

For the CDR3, the DNA is TGTGCCAGCAGACGGAGCACAGATACGCAGTATTTT. This translates into CASRRSTDTQYF. The chain recombines TRBV2 with TRBJ2-3, with D uncertain. Germline V lookup: CDR1 SNHLY, CDR2 FYNNEI. CDR3 length equals 12 residues. With 6 bases removed from V and 0 bases from J, the gap between germline ends came to 4 bases.

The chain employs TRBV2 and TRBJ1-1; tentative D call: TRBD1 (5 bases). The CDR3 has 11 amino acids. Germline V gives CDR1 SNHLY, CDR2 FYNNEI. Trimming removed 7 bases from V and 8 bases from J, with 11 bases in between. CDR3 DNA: TGTGCCAGCACCCGGGGCGCGGAAGCTTTCTTT. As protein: CASTRGAEAFF.

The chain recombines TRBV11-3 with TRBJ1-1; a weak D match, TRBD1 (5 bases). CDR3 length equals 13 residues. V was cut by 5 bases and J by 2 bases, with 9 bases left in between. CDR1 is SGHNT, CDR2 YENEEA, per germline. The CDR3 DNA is TGTGCCAGCAGCACTCAGGGAAACACTGAAGCTTTCTTT. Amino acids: CASSTQGNTEAFF.

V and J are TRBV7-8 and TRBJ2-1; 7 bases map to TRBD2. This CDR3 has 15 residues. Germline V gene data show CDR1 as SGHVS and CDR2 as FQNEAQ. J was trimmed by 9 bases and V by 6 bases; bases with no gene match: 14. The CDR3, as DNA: TGTGCCAGCAGACTTAGGTTGGGAGGCGGGGGTGAGCAGTTCTTC. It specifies CASRLRLGGGGEQFF. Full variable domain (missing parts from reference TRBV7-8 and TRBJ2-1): GAGVSQSPRYKVAKRGQDVALRCDPISGHVSLFWYQQALGQGPEFLTYFQNEAQLDKSGLPSDRFFAERPEGSVSTLKIQRTQQEDSAVYLCASRLRLGGGGEQFFGPGTRLTVL.

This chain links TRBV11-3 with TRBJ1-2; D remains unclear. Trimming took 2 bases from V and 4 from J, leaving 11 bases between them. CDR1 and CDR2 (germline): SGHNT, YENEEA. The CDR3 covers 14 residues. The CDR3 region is CASSLRSTGYGYTF. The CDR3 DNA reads TGTGCCAGCAGCTTACGGTCGACTGGCTATGGCTACACCTTC.

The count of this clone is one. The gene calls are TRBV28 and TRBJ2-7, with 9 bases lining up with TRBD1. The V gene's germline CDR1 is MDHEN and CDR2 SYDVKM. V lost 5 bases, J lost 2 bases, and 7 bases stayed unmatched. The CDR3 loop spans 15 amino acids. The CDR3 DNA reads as TGTGCCAGCAGTGAGGGCGGACAGGGGACCTACGAGCAGTACTTC. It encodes CASSEGGQGTYEQYF.

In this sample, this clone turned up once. DNA for the CDR3: TGTGCCAGCAGTGTGGGACAGGAGTACTCCTACGAGCAGTACTTC. Amino acids: CASSVGQEYSYEQYF. The chain employs TRBV6-1 and TRBJ2-7; 8 bases are a match to TRBD1. In germline, CDR1 is MNHNS, CDR2 SASEGT. J was trimmed by 0 bases and V by 4 bases; bases with no gene match: 5. This CDR3 is 15 amino acids long.